The 10 T cell receptor beta chains presented below share a single source sample, sequenced in a study of blood T cells in healthy people across ages. PCR was performed a second time for about 7 to 11 cycles using a sample-barcoded 5' primer and a J-beta primer mix. TCRdb reprocessed the 5' RACE reads with MiXCR, giving one entry per CDR3 protein. The sample contains some 1.5 million distinct CDR3 sequences, around 40% of which appear only once. The sequenced sample consisted of blood. The receptors come from a woman aged 18 to 35 in good health.

This clonotype appeared once. The rearrangement links TRBV11-2 to TRBJ2-2; 9 bases map to TRBD2. J lost 1 base, V lost 4 bases, and 4 bases had no gene match. Germline CDR1 is SGHAT and CDR2 is FQNNGV. The CDR3 length is 16 residues. In nucleotides, the CDR3 is TGTGCCAGCAGCTCAAGACTAGCGGAGAACACCGGGGAGCTGTTTTTT. It encodes CASSSRLAENTGELFF.

This clonotype occurred many times. The V gene is TRBV25-1, the J gene TRBJ2-1; D is possibly TRBD2 (5 bases). Germline CDR1 and CDR2: MGHDK and SYGVNS. The CDR3 extends over 15 amino acids. Trimming shortened V by 1 base and J by 7 bases, and 14 bases separated the two germline ends. This CDR3 is CASSELTSGVNEQFF. The CDR3 bases are TGTGCCAGCAGTGAATTAACTAGTGGAGTGAATGAGCAGTTCTTC.

In nucleotides, the CDR3 is TGCGCCAGCAGCCAAGATATCGATGAAAAACTGTTTTTT. It translates to CASSQDIDEKLFF. This chain connects TRBV4-3 to TRBJ1-4; no clear D. Trimming took off 0 bases at V and 6 bases at J, with 5 bases between the two ends. CDR3 length: 13 residues. Germline CDR1 and CDR2: LGHNA and YSLEER.

CDR3 region: CASSLESLGVTDTQYF. The DNA for the CDR3 is TGTGCCAGCAGTTTAGAAAGTTTGGGTGTCACAGATACGCAGTATTTT. V is TRBV12-3 or TRBV12-4 and J is TRBJ2-3; D gene uncertain. The CDR3 covers 16 residues. The ends were cut back, 1 base at V and 2 bases at J, with 13 bases in the middle.

This clonotype was seen a few times. The V and J genes are TRBV18 and TRBJ2-1, with 8 positions matching TRBD2. The V and J ends lost 2 bases and 3 bases, in that order; junction bases with no gene match: 3. The CDR3 is 15 amino acids. Germline V CDR1 and CDR2: KGHSH, LQKENI. CDR3 DNA: TGTGCCAGCTCACCAATGCGGGAGGTCTACAATGAGCAGTTCTTC. It is translated as CASSPMREVYNEQFF. The full variable domain, in which reference TRBV18 and TRBJ2-1 provide the parts outside the CDR3, is NAGVMQNPRHLVRRRGQEARLRCSPMKGHSHVYWYRQLPEEGLKFMVYLQKENIIDESGMPKERFSAEFPKEGPSILRIQQVVRGDSAAYFCASSPMREVYNEQFFGPGTRLTVL.

This rearrangement joins TRBV5-1 to TRBJ2-7; TRBD1 matches 8 bases. J was trimmed by 2 bases and V by 3 bases; bases with no gene match: 10. Per the germline V gene, CDR1 is SGHRS and CDR2 is YFSETQ. The length of the CDR3 is 16 residues. The CDR3 loop reads CASSSGQGTTPYEQYF. The CDR3, as DNA: TGCGCCAGCAGCTCCGGACAGGGCACTACGCCCTACGAGCAGTACTTC.

The J gene is TRBJ1-6, the V gene TRBV27; D unresolved. CDR1 and CDR2 from the germline V gene are MNHEY and SMNVEV (reference sequence). The germline V and J ends were trimmed by 5 bases and 0 bases, with 8 bases remaining between them. The CDR3 is 15 amino acids. The CDR3 DNA reads as TGTGCCAGCAGTGTTTGGAACTCCTATAATTCACCCCTCCACTTT. Residues: CASSVWNSYNSPLHF.

The rearrangement joins TRBV3-1 to TRBJ1-5, with 7 bases matching TRBD1. The trim removed 6 bases at V and 7 bases at J, leaving 9 bases unmatched. The germline gives CDR1 LGHDT, CDR2 YNNKEL (reference sequence). The CDR3 spans 14 residues. The CDR3 nucleotides are TGTGCCAGCAGTCGACAGGGTTCGCAGCAGCCCCAGCATTTT. Translated, it gives CASSRQGSQQPQHF.

This clonotype occurred a few times. CDR3 region: CASSSGQGGNTQYF. The CDR3 DNA sequence: TGTGCCAGCAGCTCCGGACAGGGGGGAAATACGCAGTATTTT. J is TRBJ2-3 and V is TRBV7-3; 10 bases line up with TRBD1. The germline gives CDR1 SGHTA, CDR2 FQGTGA. V lost 4 bases and J lost 7; bases outside the gene matches: 5. The CDR3 length is 14 residues.

CDR3 nucleotides: TGTGCCACCAGCAGAGAGGGGACAGGGAACTATGGCTACACCTTC. Translating gives CATSREGTGNYGYTF. The chain combines TRBV15 with TRBJ1-2; 9 bases agree with TRBD1. Germline loops: CDR1 LNHNV, CDR2 YYDKDF (reference sequence). V was clipped by 0 bases and J by 2 bases; unmatched bases: 1. The CDR3 is made up of 15 amino acids.